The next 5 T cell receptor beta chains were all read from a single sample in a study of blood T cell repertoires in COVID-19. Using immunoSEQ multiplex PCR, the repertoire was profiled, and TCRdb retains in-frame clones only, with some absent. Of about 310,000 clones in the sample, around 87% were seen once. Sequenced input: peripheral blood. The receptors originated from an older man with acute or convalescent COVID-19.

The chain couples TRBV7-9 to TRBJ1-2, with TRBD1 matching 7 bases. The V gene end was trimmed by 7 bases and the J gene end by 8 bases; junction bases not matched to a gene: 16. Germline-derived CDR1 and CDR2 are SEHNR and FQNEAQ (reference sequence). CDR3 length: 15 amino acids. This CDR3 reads CASNHAAGTEGGYTF. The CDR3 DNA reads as TGTGCCAGCAACCACGCCGCTGGGACAGAAGGAGGCTACACCTTC.

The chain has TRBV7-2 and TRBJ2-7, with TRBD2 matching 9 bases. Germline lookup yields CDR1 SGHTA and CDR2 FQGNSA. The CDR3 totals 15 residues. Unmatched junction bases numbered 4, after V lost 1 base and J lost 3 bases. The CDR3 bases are TGTGCCAGCAGCTTAGGGCTAGCGGGATTCTACGAGCAGTACTTC. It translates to CASSLGLAGFYEQYF. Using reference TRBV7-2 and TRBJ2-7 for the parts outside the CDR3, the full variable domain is GAGVSQSPSNKVTEKGKDVELRCDPISGHTALYWYRQSLGQGLEFLIYFQGNSAPDKSGLPSDRFSAERTGGSVSTLTIQRTQQEDSAVYLCASSLGLAGFYEQYFGPGTRLTVT.

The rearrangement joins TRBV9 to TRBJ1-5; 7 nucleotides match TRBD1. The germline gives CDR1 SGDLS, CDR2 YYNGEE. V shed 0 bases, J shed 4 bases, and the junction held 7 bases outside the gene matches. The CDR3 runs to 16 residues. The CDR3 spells CASSVGGGTENQPQHF. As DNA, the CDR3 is TGTGCCAGCAGCGTAGGTGGGGGGACAGAGAATCAGCCCCAGCATTTT. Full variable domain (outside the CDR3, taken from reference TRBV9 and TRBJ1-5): DSGVTQTPKHLITATGQRVTLRCSPRSGDLSVYWYQQSLDQGLQFLIQYYNGEERAKGNILERFSAQQFPDLHSELNLSSLELGDSALYFCASSVGGGTENQPQHFGDGTRLSIL.

The CDR3 DNA is TGTGCCAGTAACGACAGACCCAGTGAAGCTTTCTTT. As protein: CASNDRPSEAFF. This rearrangement joins TRBV19 to TRBJ1-1, with D possibly being TRBD1 (5 bases). Germline lookup yields CDR1 LNHDA and CDR2 SQIVND (reference sequence). The CDR3 covers 12 residues. V was cut by 7 bases and J by 7 bases, with 13 bases left in between. Full variable domain (outside the CDR3, taken from reference TRBV19 and TRBJ1-1): DGGITQSPKYLFRKEGQNVTLSCEQNLNHDAMYWYRQDPGQGLRLIYYSQIVNDFQKGDIAEGYSVSREKKESFPLTVTSAQKNPTAFYLCASNDRPSEAFFGQGTRLTVV.

The CDR3 protein is CASSQGRQGLYGYTF. The CDR3 region has the DNA TGTGCCAGCAGCCAGGGTCGACAGGGTCTCTATGGCTACACCTTC. V is TRBV3-1 (or the pseudogene TRBV3-2) and J is TRBJ1-2, with 7 bases lining up with TRBD1. Germline-derived CDR1 and CDR2 are LGHDT and YNNKEL (reference sequence). The CDR3 is 15 residues long. V lost 3 bases and J lost 4; bases outside the gene matches: 8.